A selection of T cell receptor beta chains follows, all from one sample in a study of cytomegalovirus exposure and HLA in healthy donors. Generated by immunoSEQ multiplex PCR, the TCRdb table keeps only in-frame clones and is missing some. The top ten clones hold about 5% of a sample with about 190,000 clones, more than 70% of them seen once. Input material: PBMCs. These TCRs come from a man aged 25 to 45 in good health and CMV-seropositive. Both conserved end residues are part of each CDR3. Each record gives: clone size, J gene, D gene, V gene, CDR3 protein, CDR3 DNA. A D gene is named only where the DNA matches it firmly. Not every row has a clone size; where given, it reads once, few, many or a size class.

. | TRBJ2-1 | TRBD1 | TRBV19 | CAATGPLYNEQFF | TGTGCCGCGACAGGGCCCCTCTACAATGAGCAGTTCTTC
. | TRBJ1-5 | TRBD1 | TRBV28 | CASSLGTGGDQPQHF | TGTGCCAGCAGTTTAGGTACAGGGGGAGATCAGCCCCAGCATTTT
. | TRBJ1-2 | TRBD1 | TRBV30 | CASPHPTGYGYTF | TGTGCCTCCCCCCACCCGACAGGGTATGGCTACACCTTC
few | TRBJ2-5 | . | TRBV30 | CAATTGSRETQYF | TGTGCCGCTACAACAGGGAGTCGAGAGACCCAGTACTTC
. | TRBJ1-2 | . | TRBV19 | CASSPGLPNYGYTF | TGTGCCAGTAGTCCGGGTCTCCCTAACTATGGCTACACCTTC
once | TRBJ2-5 | . | TRBV11-2 | CASSWSPRETQYF | TGTGCCAGCAGCTGGAGCCCCCGCGAGACCCAGTACTTC
. | TRBJ2-7 | . | TRBV2 | CASSSLEVGQYF | TGTGCCAGCAGCTCCCTCGAAGTCGGGCAGTACTTC
. | TRBJ2-3 | TRBD2 | TRBV10-3 | CAVSRLAGTQIDTQYF | TGTGCCGTGTCCCGACTAGCGGGTACACAAATAGATACGCAGTATTTT
. | TRBJ2-5 | TRBD1 | TRBV6-5 | CASALRDSPRETQYF | TGTGCCAGCGCTTTAAGGGACAGCCCTAGAGAGACCCAGTACTTC
once | TRBJ1-6 | . | TRBV30 | CAWSSPGYGLISSYNSPLHF | TGTGCCTGGAGTTCACCGGGATACGGTCTTATTAGCTCCTATAATTCACCCCTCCACTTT
. | TRBJ2-7 | TRBD2 | TRBV27 | CASSGSLAARSYEQYF | TGTGCCAGCAGTGGATCTCTAGCGGCCCGCTCCTACGAGCAGTACTTC
. | TRBJ1-4 | . | TRBV28 | CASSSPGLNEKLFF | TGTGCCAGCAGTTCTCCTGGGCTTAATGAAAAACTGTTTTTT
. | TRBJ1-4 | TRBD1 | TRBV7-2 | CASSLPPGGSNEKLFF | TGTGCCAGCAGCTTACCTCCAGGGGGCTCGAATGAAAAACTGTTTTTT
. | TRBJ1-2 | TRBD1 | TRBV29-1 | CSAGGDRVDYTF | TGCAGCGCTGGGGGGGACAGGGTCGACTACACCTTC
. | TRBJ1-2 | . | TRBV4-2 | CASSSTVNYGYTF | TGTGCCAGCAGCTCGACAGTTAACTATGGCTACACCTTC
few | TRBJ1-3 | TRBD1 | TRBV9 | CASSGVTGAGNTIYF | TGTGCCAGCAGCGGGGTAACAGGGGCTGGAAACACCATATATTTT
. | TRBJ1-1 | TRBD1 | TRBV4-3 | CASSKGTGGATEAFF | TGCGCCAGCAGCAAGGGGACAGGAGGCGCCACTGAAGCTTTCTTT
. | TRBJ2-7 | . | TRBV20-1 | CRRGGGQYF | TGCAGGCGGGGAGGTGGGCAGTACTTC
once | TRBJ1-5 | . | TRBV28 | CASSLPLSWPQHF | TGTGCCAGCAGTTTACCCCTAAGCTGGCCCCAGCATTTT
. | TRBJ1-1 | . | TRBV19 | CASIQGMKLNTEAFF | TGTGCCAGTATTCAGGGAATGAAACTGAACACTGAAGCTTTCTTT
. | TRBJ2-5 | . | TRBV30 | CAWREYQETQYF | TGTGCCTGGAGGGAGTACCAAGAGACCCAGTACTTC
. | TRBJ1-4 | . | TRBV2 | CASSSEVNEKLFF | TGTGCCAGCAGCTCCGAGGTTAATGAAAAACTGTTTTTT
. | TRBJ2-7 | . | TRBV7-2 | CASSSVSRDREQYF | TGTGCCAGCAGCTCCGTTTCCAGGGATAGGGAGCAGTACTTC
. | TRBJ2-7 | TRBD1 | TRBV6-5 | CASGQGIPNEQYF | TGTGCCAGCGGACAGGGAATCCCCAACGAGCAGTACTTC
. | TRBJ2-7 | TRBD1 | TRBV25-1 | CASSERGTGTYEQYF | TGTGCCAGCAGTGAAAGGGGGACAGGGACCTACGAGCAGTACTTC
. | TRBJ2-3 | . | TRBV30 | CAWTSDTQYF | TGTGCCTGGACATCAGATACGCAGTATTTT
. | TRBJ2-1 | . | TRBV11-1 | CASSPARGLNEQFF | TGTGCCAGCAGTCCCGCTAGGGGCCTCAATGAGCAGTTCTTC
. | TRBJ2-2 | . | TRBV7-8 | CASTGLLQGTGELFF | TGTGCCAGCACTGGGCTGTTACAGGGTACCGGGGAGCTGTTTTTT
. | TRBJ1-6 | . | TRBV28 | CASSLLGVGSPLHF | TGTGCCAGCAGTTTATTAGGGGTGGGCTCACCCCTCCACTTT
. | TRBJ2-7 | . | TRBV7-9 | CTSSLSVGANEQYF | TGTACCAGCAGCTTATCGGTGGGGGCGAACGAGCAGTACTTC
. | TRBJ2-7 | TRBD1 | TRBV7-2 | CASSLPGQGLRSYEQYF | TGTGCCAGCAGCTTACCGGGACAGGGTTTGAGGTCCTACGAGCAGTACTTC
. | TRBJ1-2 | . | TRBV7-2 | CTSSLGRNYGYTF | TGTACCAGCAGTCTGGGGCGAAACTATGGCTACACCTTC
once | TRBJ1-5 | . | TRBV30 | CAWSVSVDSNQPQHF | TGTGCCTGGAGTGTATCCGTAGATAGCAATCAGCCCCAGCATTTT
. | TRBJ2-3 | . | TRBV18 | CASSPNPMRGTDTQYF | TGTGCCAGCTCACCAAATCCTATGAGGGGCACAGATACGCAGTATTTT
. | TRBJ1-5 | TRBD1 | TRBV7-2 | CASSLVWDSPNQPQHF | TGTGCCAGCAGCTTAGTATGGGACAGCCCCAATCAGCCCCAGCATTTT
. | TRBJ2-5 | TRBD2 | TRBV6-4 | CASSENPGTSGSMETQYF | TGTGCCAGCAGTGAAAACCCCGGGACTAGCGGGAGCATGGAGACCCAGTACTTC